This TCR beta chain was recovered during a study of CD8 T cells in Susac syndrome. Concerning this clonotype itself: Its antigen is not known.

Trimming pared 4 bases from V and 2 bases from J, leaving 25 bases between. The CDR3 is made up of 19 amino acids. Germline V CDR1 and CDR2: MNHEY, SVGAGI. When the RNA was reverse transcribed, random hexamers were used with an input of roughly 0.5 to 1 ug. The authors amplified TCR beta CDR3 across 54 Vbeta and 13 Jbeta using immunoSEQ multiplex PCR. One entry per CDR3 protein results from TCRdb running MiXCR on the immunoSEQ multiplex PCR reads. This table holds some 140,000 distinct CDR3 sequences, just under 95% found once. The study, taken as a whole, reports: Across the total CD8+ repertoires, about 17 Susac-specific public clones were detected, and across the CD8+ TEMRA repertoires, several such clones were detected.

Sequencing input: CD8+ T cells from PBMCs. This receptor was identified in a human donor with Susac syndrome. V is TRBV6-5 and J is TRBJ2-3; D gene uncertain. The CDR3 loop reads CASSSNSMLGNPHTDTQYF. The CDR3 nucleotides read TGTGCCAGCAGTTCGAATAGTATGCTAGGGAATCCCCACACAGATACGCAGTATTTT.